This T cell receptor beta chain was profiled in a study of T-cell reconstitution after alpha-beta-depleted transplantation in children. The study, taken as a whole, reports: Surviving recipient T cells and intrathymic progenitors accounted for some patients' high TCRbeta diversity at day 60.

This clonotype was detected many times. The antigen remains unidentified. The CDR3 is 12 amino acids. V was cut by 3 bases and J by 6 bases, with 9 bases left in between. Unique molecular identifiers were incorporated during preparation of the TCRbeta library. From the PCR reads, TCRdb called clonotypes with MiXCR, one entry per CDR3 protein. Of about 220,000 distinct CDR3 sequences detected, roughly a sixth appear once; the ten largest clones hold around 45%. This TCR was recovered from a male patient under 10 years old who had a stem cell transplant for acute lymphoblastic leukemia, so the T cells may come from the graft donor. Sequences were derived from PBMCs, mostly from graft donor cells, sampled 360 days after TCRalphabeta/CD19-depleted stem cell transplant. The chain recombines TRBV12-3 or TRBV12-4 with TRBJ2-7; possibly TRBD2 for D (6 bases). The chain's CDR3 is CASSLAGLEQYF. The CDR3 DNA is TGTGCCAGCAGTTTGGCGGGGCTCGAGCAGTACTTC.